The source of this TCR beta chain is a study of blood T cell repertoires in COVID-19. Study-level background: Donors in the United States, Italy and Spain gave samples during acute or convalescent COVID-19.

Each participant's cohort was designated according to participant-reported clinical history. Germline values: CDR1 GTSNPN, CDR2 SVGIG (reference sequence). The CDR3 runs 12 residues. In the original processing: Researchers report that nucleated cell counts were estimated from reference gene primer amplification. TCRdb keeps only in-frame clones here, not all; method: immunoSEQ multiplex PCR. V and J calls and clone size are copied from that table; D and trimming were computed from the DNA. The sample lists fewer than 250,000 clones, around 82% seen once, with 6.5% to 9% in the top ten. Sequences were obtained from PBMCs or T cells enriched from blood (not recorded which). V gene TRBV30 combines with J gene TRBJ1-2, with D possibly TRBD1 on 5 matching bases. The clonotype originates from a woman aged 40 to 50 with acute COVID-19. CDR3 amino acids: CAWERRGNGYTF. DNA of the CDR3: TGTGCTTGGGAGCGGAGGGGAAATGGCTACACCTTC.